This T cell receptor (beta chain) was retrieved from a study of human T cells and chemical hapten exposure. General study results and limits: Sensitization with DPC brought no change to TCRs above 1 in 1000 in frequency.

Unfractionated whole blood yielded the extracted total RNA. About this clonotype: Its antigen is not known.

Germline-derived CDR1 and CDR2 are MDHEN and SYDVKM. The CDR3 is 14 amino acids. J gave up 5 bases and V 5 bases, and 4 bases lay outside the gene matches. Individual cDNA molecules received unique molecular identifiers in the library. TCRdb called the 5' RACE reads again in MiXCR, with one record for every CDR3 protein. The top ten hold under 7.5% of the sample, which has over 70,000 distinct CDR3 sequences, 15% to 20% seen once. The chain employs TRBV28 and TRBJ1-5; 9 nucleotides match TRBD1. This TCR was sampled from a female donor in good health. The CDR3 DNA follows: TGTGCCAGCAGTCGTTGGACAGGGGATCAGCCCCAGCATTTT. It encodes CASSRWTGDQPQHF.